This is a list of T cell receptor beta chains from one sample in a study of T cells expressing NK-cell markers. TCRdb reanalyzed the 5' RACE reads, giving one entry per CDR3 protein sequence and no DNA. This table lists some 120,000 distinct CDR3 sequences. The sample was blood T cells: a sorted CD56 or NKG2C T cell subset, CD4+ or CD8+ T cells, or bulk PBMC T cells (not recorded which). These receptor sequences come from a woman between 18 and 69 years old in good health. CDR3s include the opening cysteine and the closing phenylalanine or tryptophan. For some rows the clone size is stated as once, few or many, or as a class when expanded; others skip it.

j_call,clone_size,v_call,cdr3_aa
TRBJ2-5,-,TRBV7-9,CASSSFRGGPKETQYF
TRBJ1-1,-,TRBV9,CASSPTPGGEAFF
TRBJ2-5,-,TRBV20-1,CSAYSSQETQYF
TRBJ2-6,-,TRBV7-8,CASSLTGGAGPSGANVLTF
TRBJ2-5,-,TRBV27,CASSRQPVETQYF
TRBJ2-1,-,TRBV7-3,CASSSFVGYNEQFF
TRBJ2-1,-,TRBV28,CASSLADSPGEQFF
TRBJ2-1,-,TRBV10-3,CAISGWDSSYNEQFF
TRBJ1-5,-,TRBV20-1,CSARPPGVNQPQHF
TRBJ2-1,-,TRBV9,CASSVVPEYNEQFF
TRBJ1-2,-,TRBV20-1,CSAPWDRDPNGYTF
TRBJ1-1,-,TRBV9,CASSGGRTNTEAFF
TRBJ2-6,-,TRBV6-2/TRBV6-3,CASSFWGGANVLTF
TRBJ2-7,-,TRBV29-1,CSVEVSGYEQYF
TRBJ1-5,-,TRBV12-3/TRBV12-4,CASSFSGQGGQPQHF
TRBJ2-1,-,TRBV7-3,CASSSTSGAYNEQFF
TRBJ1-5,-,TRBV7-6,CASSPFGADQPQHF
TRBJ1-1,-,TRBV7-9,CASSLWDTEAFF
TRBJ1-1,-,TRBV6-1,CASSETGVYTEAFF
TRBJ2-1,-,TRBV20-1,CSASGGAFDNEQFF
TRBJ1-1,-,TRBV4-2,CASSQDPAGGVTEAFF
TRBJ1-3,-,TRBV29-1,CSVARQGGNTIYF
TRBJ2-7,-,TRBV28,CASSYMGTLSSYEQYF
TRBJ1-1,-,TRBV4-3,CASSQSRGPETEAFF
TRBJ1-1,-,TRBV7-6,CASSPGGVRINTEAFF
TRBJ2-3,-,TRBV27,CASSLGAPGDTQYF
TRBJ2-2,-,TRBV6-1,CASSPRTGVNTGELFF
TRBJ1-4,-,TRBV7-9,CASSLGLSGTLKLFF
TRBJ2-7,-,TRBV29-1,CSVGNRSLSYEQYF
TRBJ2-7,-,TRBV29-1,CSVVLAGEQYF
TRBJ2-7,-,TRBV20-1,CSAGTSGSWDEQYF
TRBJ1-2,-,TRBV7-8,CASSSPVQGAALGGYTF
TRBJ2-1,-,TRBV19,CASVKTPGTGGHEQFF
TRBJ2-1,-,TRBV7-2,CASSQLGREQFF
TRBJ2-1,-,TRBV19,CASSIQGIGSYNEQFF
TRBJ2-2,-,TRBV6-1,CATWDLDGELFF
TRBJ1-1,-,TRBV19,CASSSQPWEAFF
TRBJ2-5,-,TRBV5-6,CASTHLGGGRKTQYF
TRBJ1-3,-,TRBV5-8,CASSWDGFSGNTIYF
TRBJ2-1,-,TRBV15,CATSRDWTPPNNEQFF
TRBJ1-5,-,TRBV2,CASGQSVDRSNQPQHF
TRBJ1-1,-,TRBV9,CASSVGRGGEAFF
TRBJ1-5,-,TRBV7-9,CASSPGTVQPQHF
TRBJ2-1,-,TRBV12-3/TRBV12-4,CASSSETTTSIYNEQFF
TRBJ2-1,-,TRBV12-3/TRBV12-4,CASSFLGSPLLF
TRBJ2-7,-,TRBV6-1,CASRTGNSYEQYF
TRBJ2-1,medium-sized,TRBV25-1,CASSESGQVGFNEQFF
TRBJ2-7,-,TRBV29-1,CSVEEGMGQGISYEQYF
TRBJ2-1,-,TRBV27,CASSYLAGASYNEQFF
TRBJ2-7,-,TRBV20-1,CSAGLASYEQYF
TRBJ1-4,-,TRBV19,CASSIPGQGLNEKLFF
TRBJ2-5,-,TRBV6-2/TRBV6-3,CASSYSGGQETQYF
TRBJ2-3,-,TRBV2,CASSDPSGGQRTDTQYF
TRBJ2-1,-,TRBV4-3,CASSEGTGRANEQFF
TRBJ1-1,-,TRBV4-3,CASSQERQVVLGGEAFF
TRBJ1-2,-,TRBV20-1,CSARGPAPIGYTF
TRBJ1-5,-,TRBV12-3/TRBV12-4,CASSSTGYIDQPQHF
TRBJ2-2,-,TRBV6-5,CASSYSWRVAGEVTGELFF
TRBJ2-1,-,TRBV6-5,CASSFVPRGREDEQFF
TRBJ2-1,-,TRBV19,CASSLGRNPYNEQFF